Listed below are T cell receptor gamma chains from one sample, sequenced in a study of Vδ1+ human thymocytes. TCRdb used CATT to re-call clones from the multiplex PCR reads. Found here are some 9,000 gamma-chain clones, 55% to 60% of them singletons; the top ten hold about 1.5%. Sequenced input: Vdelta1+ gamma-delta thymocytes from the thymus. Receptors were obtained from a girl less than two years old who had congenital heart surgery. Each CDR3 is given with its conserved first and last residue. Fields, in order: clone size, J gene, V gene, CDR3 protein, CDR3 DNA. Size tells how often a clone was seen (once, few, many) or the class of an expanded clone, and some rows leave it out.

.,TRGJ1/TRGJ2,TRGV4,CATWDPHKKLF,TGTGCCACCTGGGATCCCCATAAGAAACTCTTT
.,TRGJ1/TRGJ2,TRGV4,CATWDTNKKLF,TGTGCCACCTGGGATACCAATAAGAAACTCTTT
few,TRGJ1/TRGJ2,TRGV5,CATWDRPNCYKKLF,TGTGCCACCTGGGACAGGCCCAATTGTTATAAGAAACTCTTT
medium-sized,TRGJ1/TRGJ2,TRGV9,CALWEVEYKKLF,TGTGCCTTGTGGGAGGTAGAATATAAGAAACTCTTT
few,TRGJ1/TRGJ2,TRGV9,CALWFSDYYKKLF,TGTGCCTTGTGGTTCTCGGATTATTATAAGAAACTCTTT
.,TRGJ1/TRGJ2,TRGV4,CATWEFDYYKKLF,TGTGCCACCTGGGAGTTTGATTATTATAAGAAACTCTTT
few,TRGJ1/TRGJ2,TRGV3,CATWDRLGHKKLF,TGTGCCACCTGGGACAGGCTAGGCCATAAGAAACTCTTT
.,TRGJ1/TRGJ2,TRGV5,CATWVDPTLKKLF,TGTGCCACCTGGGTAGACCCTACCCTAAAGAAACTCTTT
few,TRGJP2,TRGV2,CATWDVSRWIKTF,TGTGCCACCTGGGACGTTTCCCGTTGGATCAAGACGTTT
.,TRGJ1/TRGJ2,TRGV5,CATWDRHSYYKKLF,TGTGCCACCTGGGACAGGCACAGTTATTATAAGAAACTCTTT
.,TRGJ1/TRGJ2,TRGV4,CATWDGRGKKLF,TGTGCCACCTGGGACGGGCGGGGTAAGAAACTCTTT
few,TRGJ1/TRGJ2,TRGV4,CATWDGRLYKKLF,TGTGCCACCTGGGATGGCCGCCTTTATAAGAAACTCTTT
.,TRGJP2,TRGV3,CATWDFRPDWIKTF,TGTGCCACCTGGGACTTTCGACCCGATTGGATCAAGACGTTT
.,TRGJ1/TRGJ2,TRGV3,CATWDISNYYKKLF,TGTGCCACCTGGGACATATCGAATTATTATAAGAAACTCTTT
few,TRGJ1/TRGJ2,TRGV8,CATWDRGYKKLF,TGTGCCACCTGGGATCGTGGTTATAAGAAACTCTTT
few,TRGJ1/TRGJ2,TRGV5,CATWDRRGYKKLF,TGTGCCACCTGGGACAGGAGAGGTTATAAGAAACTCTTT
few,TRGJ1/TRGJ2,TRGV4,CATWDGPYYKKLF,TGTGCCACCTGGGATGGGCCGTATTATAAGAAACTCTTT